A single TCR beta chain is shown here with its context. The data were taken from a study of blood T cell repertoires in COVID-19. The overall study: Acute and convalescent COVID-19 samples came from the United States, Italy and Spain. Sources were T cells, B-cell-depleted T cells, or PBMCs; the material itself was cDNA or gDNA.

The cohort comprised adults aged 18 to 89 years residing in under 25 US areas. Per germline, CDR1 SGHRS and CDR2 YFSETQ. J was trimmed by 1 base and V by 0 bases; bases with no gene match: 4. This CDR3 has 16 amino acids. Original processing methods: Amplification of reference gene primers was used by the study to estimate nucleated cell counts. Method: immunoSEQ multiplex PCR; TCRdb's copy keeps in-frame clones and lacks some. V, J and clone size are those of that table, while D and trimming were read from the DNA. The sample comprises approximately 210,000 clones, 65% to 80% of which are singletons, and around a sixth rests with the top ten.

This TCR was sampled from a woman aged 45-59 years with acute COVID-19. The sequencing sample was made of PBMCs or T cells enriched from blood (not recorded which). The V call is TRBV5-1, the J call TRBJ2-1; 7 bases agree with TRBD2. The CDR3, as DNA: TGCGCCAGCAGCTTGGCGGGGGGATTGTCCTACAATGAGCAGTTCTTC. Translation: CASSLAGGLSYNEQFF.